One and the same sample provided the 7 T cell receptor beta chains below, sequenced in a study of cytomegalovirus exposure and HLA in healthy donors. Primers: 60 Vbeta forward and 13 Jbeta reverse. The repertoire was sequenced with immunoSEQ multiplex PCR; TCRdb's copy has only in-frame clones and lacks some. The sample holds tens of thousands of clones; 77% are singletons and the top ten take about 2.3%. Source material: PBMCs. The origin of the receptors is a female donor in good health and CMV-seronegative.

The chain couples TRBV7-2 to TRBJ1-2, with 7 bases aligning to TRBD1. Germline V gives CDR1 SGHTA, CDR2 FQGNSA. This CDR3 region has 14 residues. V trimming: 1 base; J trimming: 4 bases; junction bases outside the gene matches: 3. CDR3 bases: TGTGCCAGCAGCTTAGAAGGGACAGCCTATGGCTACACCTTC. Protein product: CASSLEGTAYGYTF.

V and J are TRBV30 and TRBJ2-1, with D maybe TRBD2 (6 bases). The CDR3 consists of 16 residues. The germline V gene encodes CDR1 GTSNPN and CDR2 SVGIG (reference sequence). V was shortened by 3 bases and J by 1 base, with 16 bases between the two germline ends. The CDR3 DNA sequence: TGTGCCTGGAGGGGCGGGGAACCGGGATCCTACAATGAGCAGTTCTTC. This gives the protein CAWRGGEPGSYNEQFF.

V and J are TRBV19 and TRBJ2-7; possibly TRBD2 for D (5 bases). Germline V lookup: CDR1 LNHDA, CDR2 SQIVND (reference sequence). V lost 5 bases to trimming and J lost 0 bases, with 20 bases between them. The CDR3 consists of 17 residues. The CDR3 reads CASSVRSDYTYSYEQYF. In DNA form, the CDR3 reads TGTGCCAGTAGTGTCCGCTCCGACTATACCTACTCCTACGAGCAGTACTTC.

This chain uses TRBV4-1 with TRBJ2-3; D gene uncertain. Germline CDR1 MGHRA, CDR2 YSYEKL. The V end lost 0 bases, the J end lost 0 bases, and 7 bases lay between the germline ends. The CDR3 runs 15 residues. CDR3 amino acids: CASSQDWSSTDTQYF. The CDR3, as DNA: TGCGCCAGCAGCCAAGATTGGAGCAGCACAGATACGCAGTATTTT.

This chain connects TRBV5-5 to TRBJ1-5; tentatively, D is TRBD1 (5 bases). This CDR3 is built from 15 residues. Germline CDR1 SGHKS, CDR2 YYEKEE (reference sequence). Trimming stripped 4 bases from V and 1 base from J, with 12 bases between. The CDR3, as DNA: TGTGCCAGCAGCCGGGATGGGGGGAGCAATCAGCCCCAGCATTTT. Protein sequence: CASSRDGGSNQPQHF.

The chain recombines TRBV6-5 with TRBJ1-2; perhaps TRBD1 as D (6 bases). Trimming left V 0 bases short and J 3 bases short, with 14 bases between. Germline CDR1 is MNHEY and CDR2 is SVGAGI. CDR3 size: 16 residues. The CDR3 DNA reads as TGTGCCAGCAGTTACTCTGCGGGGGCAGGGGACTATGGCTACACCTTC. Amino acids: CASSYSAGAGDYGYTF.

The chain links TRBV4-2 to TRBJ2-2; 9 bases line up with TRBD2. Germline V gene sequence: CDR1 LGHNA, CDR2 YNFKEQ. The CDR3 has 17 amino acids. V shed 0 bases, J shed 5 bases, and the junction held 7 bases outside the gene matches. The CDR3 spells CASSQEAGGGATGELFF. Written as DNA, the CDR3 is TGTGCCAGCAGCCAAGAGGCGGGCGGGGGGGCGACCGGGGAGCTGTTTTTT.